This T cell receptor beta chain is from a study of blood T cell repertoires in COVID-19. At the level of the study: Spain, Italy and the United States supplied samples that represented acute and convalescent COVID-19. The analysed material was cDNA or gDNA that came from T cells, B-cell-depleted T cells, or PBMCs.

CDR1 and CDR2 (germline): LGHDT, YNNKEL (reference sequence). This CDR3 is built from 15 residues. V dropped 2 bases and J dropped 4; count of bases not matched to a gene: 3. Each participant's cohort was designated according to participant-reported clinical history. For recovered donors of Cohort 3, there were two negative PCRs, clearance, or symptom resolution. TCRdb's copy holds only in-frame clones and misses some; the assay was immunoSEQ multiplex PCR. The table records about 140,000 clones, approximately 90% of them present only once. This receptor was identified in a man aged 45 to 65 who had recovered from COVID-19. Sequenced sample: PBMCs or T cells enriched from blood (not recorded which). V and J are TRBV3-1 (or the pseudogene TRBV3-2) and TRBJ2-4; 9 bases align to TRBD2. CDR3 sequence (DNA): TGTGCCAGCAGCCAACCTAGCGGGACTAAAAACATTCAGTACTTC. Protein product: CASSQPSGTKNIQYF.